The 20 T cell receptor beta chains below come from one sample, sequenced in a study of cytomegalovirus exposure and HLA in healthy donors. PCR employed 60 Vbeta and 13 Jbeta primers. TCRdb's copy holds only in-frame clones and misses some; the assay was immunoSEQ multiplex PCR. The sample comprises fewer than 85,000 clones, 74% of which are singletons, and approximately 9% rests with the top ten. The material sequenced was PBMCs. These receptors all stem from a man aged 35 to 55 in good health and CMV-seropositive.

The rearrangement joins TRBV6-1 to TRBJ2-1; D call uncertain. The germline V and J ends were trimmed by 7 bases and 5 bases, with 9 bases remaining between them. CDR3 length: 12 amino acids. CDR1 is MNHNS and CDR2 is SASEGT in the germline V gene. The CDR3 loop reads CASTRGHNEQFF. The CDR3 DNA sequence: TGTGCCAGCACTCGAGGCCACAATGAGCAGTTCTTC.

This chain connects TRBV7-2 to TRBJ2-7; 10 bases align to TRBD2. CDR1 is SGHTA, CDR2 FQGNSA, per germline. There are 16 residues in the CDR3. The trim removed 2 bases at V and 3 bases at J, leaving 7 bases unmatched. The CDR3 sequence: CASSLRELAGVYEQYF. CDR3 DNA sequence: TGTGCCAGCAGCTTACGCGAGCTAGCGGGAGTCTACGAGCAGTACTTC.

The rearrangement links TRBV28 to TRBJ2-4; 8 nucleotides line up with TRBD1. This CDR3 is 15 amino acids long. Germline V gene data show CDR1 as MDHEN and CDR2 as SYDVKM. V shed 6 bases, J shed 1 base, and the junction held 5 bases outside the gene matches. CDR3 DNA sequence: TGTGCCAGCAGCCCCAGGACAGGGGCCAAAAACATTCAGTACTTC. It codes for CASSPRTGAKNIQYF.

The rearrangement uses TRBV18 and TRBJ1-6, with 8 bases that match TRBD1. CDR1 and CDR2 from the germline V gene are KGHSH and LQKENI. Trimming removed 6 bases from V and 8 bases from J; junction bases left unmatched: 9. The length of the CDR3 is 15 residues. The CDR3 is CASSSDRGVDSPLHF. The CDR3 coding sequence is TGTGCCAGCTCTAGCGACAGGGGAGTCGATTCACCCCTCCACTTT. Combining the CDR3 with reference TRBV18 and TRBJ1-6 gives the whole variable domain NAGVMQNPRHLVRRRGQEARLRCSPMKGHSHVYWYRQLPEEGLKFMVYLQKENIIDESGMPKERFSAEFPKEGPSILRIQQVVRGDSAAYFCASSSDRGVDSPLHFGNGTRLTVT.

The chain has TRBV7-7 and TRBJ2-7; D unresolved. Germline values: CDR1 SSHAT, CDR2 FNYEAQ (reference sequence). V lost 5 bases, J lost 6 bases, and 14 bases lay in between. CDR3 length: 13 residues. The CDR3 nucleotides are TGTGCCAGCAGCACAGACGCCCTTACCGAGCAGTACTTC. As protein: CASSTDALTEQYF.

This chain links TRBV9 with TRBJ2-1; 8 bases agree with TRBD1. Germline values: CDR1 SGDLS, CDR2 YYNGEE. This CDR3 has 15 residues. With 0 bases clipped from V and 3 bases from J, the junction kept 2 bases outside the gene matches. The CDR3 nucleotides are TGTGCCAGCAGCGTAGTACAGGGGGACTACAATGAGCAGTTCTTC. It is translated as CASSVVQGDYNEQFF.

This clone was seen a handful of times. This chain connects TRBV4-2 to TRBJ2-5; 8 nucleotides agree with TRBD1. V lost 2 bases, J lost 4 bases, and 12 bases stayed unmatched. Germline V gene sequence: CDR1 LGHNA, CDR2 YNFKEQ. This CDR3 is 17 amino acids long. For the CDR3, the DNA is TGTGCCAGCAGCCAATCTTCAGGACAGGGAGAAGGAGAGACCCAGTACTTC. The encoded protein is CASSQSSGQGEGETQYF.

The V call is TRBV18, the J call TRBJ1-1; weak D call: TRBD1 (6 bases). Trimming left V 2 bases short and J 6 bases short, with 16 bases between. CDR1 is KGHSH and CDR2 is LQKENI in the germline V gene. This CDR3 comprises 15 residues. CDR3 bases: TGTGCCAGCTCACCAGTCACCAATGCAGGGGCTGAAGCTTTCTTT. Its translation: CASSPVTNAGAEAFF.

V gene TRBV2 combines with J gene TRBJ2-3, with a weak D call TRBD2 (6 bases). The V gene's germline CDR1 is SNHLY and CDR2 FYNNEI. The CDR3 contains 15 residues. The V gene lost 4 bases and the J gene lost 4 bases, with 15 bases spanning the gap. The CDR3 sequence: CASSGRGKRADTQYF. CDR3 nucleotides: TGTGCCAGCAGTGGGAGGGGCAAACGGGCAGATACGCAGTATTTT.

The J gene is TRBJ1-3, the V gene TRBV30; 7 nucleotides align to TRBD1. Trimming at V came to 4 bases and at J to 0 bases, leaving 9 bases not matched to a gene. The germline gives CDR1 GTSNPN, CDR2 SVGIG (reference sequence). The CDR3 contains 16 residues. Here the CDR3 reads CAWIPGQKRSGNTIYF. The CDR3 DNA is TGTGCCTGGATTCCGGGACAGAAACGCTCTGGAAACACCATATATTTT.

Concerning this clone: The junction does not match germline at one end; this may be a read error. The chain recombines TRBV30 with TRBJ1-1; D uncertain. Germline CDR1 is GTSNPN and CDR2 is SVGIG (reference sequence). The CDR3 sequence is 13 residues long. The CDR3 loop is CARSPHMNTEAFF. The DNA of the CDR3 is TGTGCCCGGAGTCCCCACATGAACACTGAAGCTTTCTTT.

The CDR3 protein is CASSLETGEETQYF. CDR3 coding DNA: TGCGCCAGCAGCCTAGAGACAGGGGAGGAGACCCAGTACTTC. V is TRBV5-1 and J is TRBJ2-5; 8 nucleotides align to TRBD1. With V trimmed by 4 bases and J by 5 bases, 7 bases remained unmatched. This CDR3 spans 14 amino acids. Germline V gene lookup returns CDR1 SGHRS and CDR2 YFSETQ.

Here the CDR3 DNA reads TGCGCCAGCAGCCCTACGAACAGCTATGGCTACACCTTC. This encodes CASSPTNSYGYTF. This rearrangement joins TRBV4-3 to TRBJ1-2; D gene ambiguous. The ends were cut back, 4 bases at V and 4 bases at J, with 10 bases in the middle. The CDR3 spans 13 residues. CDR1 is LGHNA, CDR2 YSLEER, per germline.

This rearrangement joins TRBV7-8 to TRBJ1-1; D is uncertain. This CDR3 region has 13 residues. CDR1 is SGHVS, CDR2 FQNEAQ, per germline. The V end lost 5 bases, the J end lost 0 bases, and 7 bases lay between the germline ends. The chain's CDR3 is CASSPPVNTEAFF. For the CDR3, the DNA is TGTGCCAGCAGCCCCCCGGTGAACACTGAAGCTTTCTTT.

This clone was picked up one time. The chain joins TRBV7-6 to TRBJ1-1; possible D gene TRBD1, 5 bases. V gave up 5 bases and J gave up 7 bases, with 8 bases separating them. CDR3 length: 11 residues. Germline assignment: CDR1 SGHVS and CDR2 FNYEAQ. This CDR3 reads CASSERGEAFF. The CDR3 nucleotides read TGTGCCAGCAGCGAAAGGGGTGAAGCTTTCTTT. The full variable domain, in which reference TRBV7-6 and TRBJ1-1 provide the parts outside the CDR3, is GAGVSQSPRYKVTKRGQDVALRCDPISGHVSLYWYRQALGQGPEFLTYFNYEAQQDKSGLPNDRFSAERPEGSISTLTIQRTEQRDSAMYRCASSERGEAFFGQGTRLTVV.

In DNA, the CDR3 is TGTGCCAGCAGCTTAGCCGCTAGAGCTTACGAGCAGTACTTC. This gives the protein CASSLAARAYEQYF. The rearrangement uses TRBV11-2 and TRBJ2-7; D gene ambiguous. The V end lost 1 base, the J end lost 4 bases, and 11 bases lay between the germline ends. CDR1 is SGHAT and CDR2 is FQNNGV in the germline V gene. The CDR3 loop spans 14 amino acids.

The chain is built from TRBV4-2 and TRBJ1-2; TRBD1 matches 7 bases. The germline gives CDR1 LGHNA, CDR2 YNFKEQ. V lost 0 bases and J lost 3; bases outside the gene matches: 1. CDR3 length: 14 amino acids. CDR3: CASSQDDRDYGYTF. The CDR3 DNA reads as TGTGCCAGCAGCCAAGATGACAGGGACTATGGCTACACCTTC.

The chain couples TRBV30 to TRBJ2-2, with no clear D. This CDR3 has 13 amino acids. Germline V lookup: CDR1 GTSNPN, CDR2 SVGIG (reference sequence). The V and J ends lost 0 bases and 4 bases respectively, with 6 bases between them. This CDR3 reads CAWSVSSTGELFF. CDR3 sequence (DNA): TGTGCCTGGAGTGTCTCCAGCACCGGGGAGCTGTTTTTT. Full variable domain (missing parts from reference TRBV30 and TRBJ2-2): SQTIHQWPATLVQPVGSPLSLECTVEGTSNPNLYWYRQAAGRGLQLLFYSVGIGQISSEVPQNLSASRPQDRQFILSSKKLLLSDSGFYLCAWSVSSTGELFFGEGSRLTVL.

The gene calls are TRBV5-6 and TRBJ1-2; D might be TRBD1 (5 bases). V was cut by 4 bases and J by 0 bases, with 13 bases left in between. This CDR3 is 15 amino acids long. Germline V gives CDR1 SGHDT, CDR2 YYEEEE. DNA for the CDR3: TGTGCCAGCAGCCGCCGGGACTCATCTAACTATGGCTACACCTTC. Its translation is CASSRRDSSNYGYTF.

The chain employs TRBV27 and TRBJ1-2, with D possibly matching TRBD1 (5 bases). This CDR3 has 13 amino acids. Germline V gives CDR1 MNHEY, CDR2 SMNVEV (reference sequence). V lost 5 bases and J 5 bases, leaving 12 bases between the germline ends. CDR3 amino acids: CASSPKQDYGYTF. CDR3 DNA sequence: TGTGCCAGCAGTCCGAAACAGGATTATGGCTACACCTTC.